The entry below describes one T cell receptor (beta chain). Its antigen target is currently unknown. There are no base qualities to consult, and no much larger clone falls within one base. One collaborating source in Seattle enrolled patients during active infection and followed them longitudinally through the course of disease. Each collaborating institution followed its own protocols to collect whole blood in K2EDTA tubes. For TCRbeta analysis, collaborators shipped samples as frozen whole blood, isolated PBMCs, or DNA extracted from either of those sample types. These data originate in a study of blood T cell repertoires in COVID-19 (TCRdb year 2020). Study-level background: The collaborator samples originated in the United States, Italy and Spain and spanned the acute and convalescent phases of COVID-19. Samples were obtained from the ongoing ImmuneRACE study (first 160 participants) and from some 1,300 subjects provided by 6 global collaborators. The material from the prospective study consisted of cDNA or gDNA derived from T cells, B-cell-depleted T cells, or PBMCs. Where available, HLA class I and class II types were obtained from metadata supplied by the sample provider rather than from assay-based typing. The dataset comprised deeply sampled blood TCRbeta repertoires from subjects exposed to, actively infected with, or recovered from COVID-19. A de-identified subject ID, COVID-19 status, age in years and sex were almost always included in the sample metadata. The repertoires were made available in a free public database intended to serve as a resource for research on the immune response to SARS-CoV-2.

The immunoSEQ Assay, a bias-controlled multiplex PCR, was used to amplify TCRbeta CDR3 regions from genomic DNA. As for the original processing: Within the assay, amplification of reference gene primers was used to estimate how many nucleated cells each sample contained. To quantify the absolute abundance of each unique TCRbeta CDR3 rearrangement, sequence reads were collapsed and filtered. For each sample, productive Simpson clonality was calculated as the square root of Simpson's diversity index over productive rearrangements. What TCRdb holds here is the immuneACCESS table cut down to in-frame rearrangements. Part of the clones is not present; checked against another copy, under half of the missing clones reflect an unresolved V gene, and the others are unexplained. The V and J calls and clone size come from that table; D and trimming were worked out from the DNA. The sample has about 360,000 clones on record, 75% to 90% of them singletons. The ten largest account for about 7.1% of the sample.

Paper-wide results and their limitations: Clinical and demographic metadata were provided uncurated, with the amount varying by source and participant.

Germline trimming: 2 bases from V, 4 bases from J; junction bases outside gene matches: 7. The germline V gene specifies KGHSH as CDR1 and LQKENI as CDR2. The CDR3, from cysteine to phenylalanine, totals 16 residues. Of all the DNA, just the CDR3 is kept, 48 bases in frame from base 1. The chain joins TRBV18 to TRBJ1-3; 8 central nucleotides agree with TRBD1. Input material: peripheral blood. The receptor was derived from a woman aged 60-75 years with COVID-19, enrolled during active disease. The DNA sequence follows: TGTGCCAGCTCACCATCCCAGGGGGCATCGGGAAACACCATATATTTT. It specifies CASSPSQGASGNTIYF.